The 2 T cell receptor beta chains below come from one sample, sequenced in a study of PD-L1 blockade in urothelial cancer (dated 2017 in TCRdb). Receptor libraries were prepared by the immunoSEQ multiplex PCR assay. TCRdb retrieved this table from immuneACCESS and kept in-frame rearrangements only. Not all clones are present; in checked studies, unresolved V genes account for under half, and no reason is known for the remainder. The sample yields under 150,000 clones; roughly 90% were counted once. The ten top clones hold over 1.5% of the sample. The time point label, read with the paper, signifies: peripheral blood 6 weeks after treatment start. The material sequenced was PBMCs, taken around atezolizumab (anti-PD-L1) treatment. The receptor set was obtained from a man between 60 and 75 years old with urothelial cancer.

This clone came up a few times. The CDR3 protein is CSARGQVEAFF. In nucleotides, the CDR3 is TGCAGTGCTAGAGGACAGGTAGAAGCTTTCTTT. The genes are TRBV20-1 and TRBJ1-1; a possible D gene is TRBD1 (6 bases). In germline, CDR1 is DFQATT, CDR2 SNEGSKA (reference sequence). The CDR3 contains 11 residues. V was clipped by 1 base and J by 8 bases, with 8 bases between them.

On this clone: This CDR3 is also generated by other DNA sequences in the sample. V is TRBV5-4 and J is TRBJ2-2, with a tentative D call TRBD1 (6 bases). The ends were cut back, 2 bases at V and 0 bases at J, with 8 bases in the middle. The CDR3 loop spans 15 amino acids. Germline values: CDR1 SGHNT, CDR2 YYREEE (reference sequence). The CDR3, as DNA: TGTGCCAGCAGCTTACAGGGCACGAACACCGGGGAGCTGTTTTTT. Its translation is CASSLQGTNTGELFF.